The 3 T cell receptor beta chains presented below share a single source sample, sequenced in a study of blood T cell repertoires in COVID-19. The data were produced by immunoSEQ multiplex PCR, yet TCRdb's version contains in-frame clones alone and is incomplete. The data contain 93,000 or so clones, about nine tenths of them singletons. The sequencing input was peripheral blood. The receptors stem from a woman older than 75 in a cohort sampled during active COVID-19.

This rearrangement joins TRBV2 to TRBJ2-4; D is unclear. Germline V gene data show CDR1 as SNHLY and CDR2 as FYNNEI. The CDR3 runs 15 residues. Trimming took 5 bases from V and 0 from J, leaving 11 bases between them. The DNA of the CDR3 is TGTGCCAGCAGTCCCCCCCTAATAGCCAAAAACATTCAGTACTTC. Protein product: CASSPPLIAKNIQYF.

The sample holds one count of this clone. This CDR3 is CASSLTGAYYGYTF. The CDR3 region has the DNA TGTGCCAGCAGTTTGACAGGGGCATATTATGGCTACACCTTC. The V call is TRBV27, the J call TRBJ1-2; 8 bases are a match to TRBD1. CDR1 and CDR2 from the germline V gene are MNHEY and SMNVEV (reference sequence). This CDR3 comprises 14 residues. Unmatched junction bases numbered 5, after V lost 3 bases and J lost 5 bases.

The V call is TRBV5-6, the J call TRBJ1-5; a weak D match, TRBD1 (6 bases). Germline V gives CDR1 SGHDT, CDR2 YYEEEE. The CDR3 totals 14 residues. V lost 1 base, J lost 5 bases, and 10 bases lay in between. The CDR3 protein is CASSLNRVDQPQHF. In nucleotides, the CDR3 is TGTGCCAGCAGCTTGAACAGGGTCGATCAGCCCCAGCATTTT.